A single sample is the source of the 21 T cell receptor beta chains below, sequenced in a study of T cell responses to AZD1222 COVID-19 vaccine. The repertoire was sequenced with immunoSEQ multiplex PCR; TCRdb's copy has only in-frame clones and lacks some. This table has tens of thousands of clones, around four fifths appearing once. The sequencing here drew on peripheral blood, taken on day 0 of AZD1222 vaccination. The receptor set was obtained from an adult in good health.

Worth noting for this clone: Other DNA sequences from this sample encode an identical CDR3 as well. The rearrangement uses TRBV5-5 and TRBJ2-7, with D maybe TRBD2 (5 bases). The CDR3 is made up of 13 amino acids. The ends were cut back, 4 bases at V and 0 bases at J, with 8 bases in the middle. Per germline, CDR1 SGHKS and CDR2 YYEKEE (reference sequence). The CDR3 DNA reads as TGTGCCAGCAGCCTAGGGAGCTCCTACGAGCAGTACTTC. Translation: CASSLGSSYEQYF.

The V and J genes are TRBV5-4 and TRBJ1-1; TRBD1 matches at 7 bases. There are 15 residues in the CDR3. Trimming took 3 bases from V and 2 from J; bases not matched to a gene: 7. Germline CDR1 is SGHNT and CDR2 is YYREEE (reference sequence). The CDR3 loop reads CASSSPTGSNTEAFF. The CDR3 DNA is TGTGCCAGCAGCTCACCGACAGGGTCTAACACTGAAGCTTTCTTT.

This clone was seen only once. The rearrangement joins TRBV28 to TRBJ2-5, with D perhaps assigned TRBD1 or TRBD2 (5 bases each). The CDR3 is 15 amino acids. CDR1 and CDR2 from the germline V gene are MDHEN and SYDVKM. The V end was cut by 3 bases, the J end by 2 bases, with 13 bases between. The CDR3 sequence is CASSFAGGAQETQYF. In DNA form, the CDR3 reads TGTGCCAGCAGTTTTGCGGGTGGGGCACAAGAGACCCAGTACTTC.

This rearrangement joins TRBV2 to TRBJ2-7; D unclear. CDR3 length: 11 residues. The V gene's germline CDR1 is SNHLY and CDR2 FYNNEI. V was cut by 5 bases and J by 1 base, with 3 bases left in between. Here the CDR3 reads CASSPSYEQYF. The CDR3 DNA reads as TGTGCCAGCAGTCCATCCTACGAGCAGTACTTC.

This rearrangement joins TRBV7-9 to TRBJ1-2; D remains unclear. Germline CDR1 and CDR2: SEHNR and FQNEAQ (reference sequence). The CDR3 is 15 amino acids. The V end was cut by 4 bases, the J end by 2 bases, with 14 bases between. The DNA for the CDR3 is TGTGCCAGCAGCTATGGCCTGCCAGCCAACTATGGCTACACCTTC. Protein sequence: CASSYGLPANYGYTF.

The genes are TRBV19 and TRBJ1-6, with a tentative D call TRBD1 (5 bases). Germline V CDR1 and CDR2: LNHDA, SQIVND (reference sequence). V lost 7 bases and J lost 5, with 9 bases in between. The CDR3 totals 13 residues. In nucleotides, the CDR3 is TGTGCCAGTACAGGGATCCATAATTCACCCCTCCACTTT. Protein sequence: CASTGIHNSPLHF.

This chain joins TRBV4-3 and TRBJ2-7; D remains unclear. The CDR3 consists of 13 residues. Germline-derived CDR1 and CDR2 are LGHNA and YSLEER. The V end was cut by 2 bases, the J end by 4 bases, with 9 bases between. CDR3 protein: CASSQRVGYEQYF. CDR3 nucleotides: TGCGCCAGCAGCCAACGAGTCGGATACGAGCAGTACTTC.

The CDR3 nucleotides are TGCGCCAGCAGCCAAGATAGGGTAATAGCGGGGGACTTCAATGAGCAGTTCTTC. The encoded protein is CASSQDRVIAGDFNEQFF. V gene TRBV4-3 combines with J gene TRBJ2-1, with 9 bases identical to TRBD2. V was clipped by 0 bases and J by 6 bases; unmatched bases: 12. The CDR3 spans 18 residues. Germline loops: CDR1 LGHNA, CDR2 YSLEER.

The V and J genes are TRBV18 and TRBJ2-7; 10 bases are a match to TRBD2. CDR1 and CDR2 (germline): KGHSH, LQKENI. This CDR3 has 15 amino acids. J gave up 3 bases and V 2 bases, and 4 bases lay outside the gene matches. CDR3 nucleotides: TGTGCCAGCTCACCAGGGCTAGCGGGGGTCTACGAGCAGTACTTC. This codes for CASSPGLAGVYEQYF.

The rearrangement joins TRBV6-6 to TRBJ1-6; D perhaps matches TRBD1 (6 bases). There are 12 residues in the CDR3. Germline V gene data show CDR1 as MNHNY and CDR2 as SVGAGI (reference sequence). Trimming shortened V by 6 bases and J by 10 bases, and 10 bases separated the two germline ends. The CDR3 loop reads CASRQGVSPLHF. Here the CDR3 DNA reads TGTGCCAGCAGACAGGGAGTCTCACCCCTCCACTTT.

The DNA of the CDR3 is TGTGCCAGCAGCTTAGTCAGTAGCTCTGGGGCCAACGTCCTGACTTTC. Translating it yields CASSLVSSSGANVLTF. The chain links TRBV11-2 to TRBJ2-6; D unclear. This CDR3 has 16 residues. Deletions cut 1 base from V and 0 bases from J, with 7 bases between. Germline V CDR1 and CDR2: SGHAT, FQNNGV. The entire variable domain, with the rest obtained from reference TRBV11-2 and TRBJ2-6, is as follows: EAGVAQSPRYKIIEKRQSVAFWCNPISGHATLYWYQQILGQGPKLLIQFQNNGVVDDSQLPKDRFSAERLKGVDSTLKIQPAKLEDSAVYLCASSLVSSSGANVLTFGAGSRLTVL.

The gene calls are TRBV11-1 and TRBJ1-6; TRBD1 agrees at 8 bases. Germline V lookup: CDR1 SGHAT, CDR2 FQDESV (reference sequence). The V gene end was trimmed by 5 bases and the J gene end by 6 bases; junction bases not matched to a gene: 6. The CDR3 contains 15 residues. The CDR3 DNA reads as TGTGCCAGCAGCCCCCGACAGGGGACTAATTCACCCCTCCACTTT. Translating it yields CASSPRQGTNSPLHF. Full variable domain (outside the CDR3, taken from reference TRBV11-1 and TRBJ1-6): EAEVAQSPRYKITEKSQAVAFWCDPISGHATLYWYRQILGQGPELLVQFQDESVVDDSQLPKDRFSAERLKGVDSTLKIQPAELGDSAMYLCASSPRQGTNSPLHFGNGTRLTVT.

This rearrangement joins TRBV12-3 or TRBV12-4 to TRBJ1-3; 12 nucleotides align to TRBD1. There are 13 residues in the CDR3. V gave up 8 bases and J gave up 6 bases; unmatched junction bases: 2. The CDR3 loop reads CASWDRGPNTIYF. The DNA for the CDR3 is TGTGCCAGCTGGGACAGGGGGCCAAACACCATATATTTT.

The chain has TRBV19 and TRBJ1-2; the match to TRBD1 covers 7 bases. V lost 10 bases to trimming and J lost 3 bases; unmatched junction nucleotides: 11. Germline V gene sequence: CDR1 LNHDA, CDR2 SQIVND (reference sequence). CDR3 length: 14 amino acids. The CDR3 DNA sequence: TGTGCCACCGAATCAGCGCAGGGGGACTATGGCTACACCTTC. Protein: CATESAQGDYGYTF.

J is TRBJ1-2 and V is TRBV14; D is perhaps TRBD1 (6 bases). V dropped 2 bases and J dropped 5 bases, with 12 bases sitting between them. Germline assignment: CDR1 SGHDN and CDR2 FVKESK. The length of the CDR3 is 14 residues. As DNA, the CDR3 is TGTGCCAGCAGCCAATCGGACAGCACTTATGGCTACACCTTC. This encodes CASSQSDSTYGYTF.

The table lists this clone with a count of one. The chain carries TRBV29-1 and TRBJ1-2; 7 nucleotides match TRBD1. The V gene's germline CDR1 is SQVTM and CDR2 ANQGSEA. After removal of 4 bases from V and 5 bases from J, the junction contained 4 bases not matched to a gene. This CDR3 region has 12 residues. The CDR3 spells CSVVGGLYGYTF. CDR3 bases: TGCAGCGTTGTAGGGGGCTTATATGGCTACACCTTC.

This chain uses TRBV6-7 with TRBJ2-1, with a possible D match to TRBD1 (6 bases). TRBV6-7 is noted as an ORF with a role that remains uncertain. Between the trimmed V and J ends, which lost 7 bases and 8 bases, there was a span of 21 bases. CDR3 length equals 15 residues. CDR3 nucleotides: TGTGCCAGCACCAACCTTTACCCCAGGGGCGATGAGCAGTTCTTC. Translation: CASTNLYPRGDEQFF.

This clone was seen a handful of times. This chain links TRBV6-2 or TRBV6-3 with TRBJ1-6; D uncertain. V lost 2 bases, J lost 8 bases, and 10 bases lay in between. Germline CDR1 is MNHEY and CDR2 is SVGEGT. The CDR3 consists of 14 residues. The CDR3 loop is CASSYTGAYSPLHF. CDR3 DNA: TGTGCCAGCAGTTACACTGGAGCTTATTCACCCCTCCACTTT.

This clone appeared a single time. The genes are TRBV6-1 and TRBJ1-2; D ambiguous. V was pared by 2 bases and J by 8 bases, with 12 bases between. The CDR3 consists of 13 residues. The V gene's germline CDR1 is MNHNS and CDR2 SASEGT. CDR3 bases: TGTGCCAGCAGTGAAAGCATCCTGCGGGGCTACACCTTC. Its protein product is CASSESILRGYTF.

V usage is TRBV5-1 and J usage is TRBJ2-2; D gene unclear. Germline CDR1 reads SGHRS; CDR2 reads YFSETQ. V was shortened by 4 bases and J by 0 bases, with 10 bases between the two germline ends. The CDR3 is 15 amino acids. CDR3 protein: CASSQSSTNTGELFF. CDR3 nucleotide sequence: TGCGCCAGCAGCCAGTCTTCGACGAACACCGGGGAGCTGTTTTTT.

The rearrangement links TRBV3-1 (or the pseudogene TRBV3-2) to TRBJ2-3; D not certain. Germline V gene data show CDR1 as LGHDT and CDR2 as YNNKEL (reference sequence). V lost 2 bases and J 4 bases, leaving 10 bases between the germline ends. This CDR3 region has 14 residues. The CDR3 loop is CASSQRSSSDTQYF. The DNA for the CDR3 is TGTGCCAGCAGCCAACGGAGTAGCTCAGATACGCAGTATTTT.